Presented here are 32 T cell receptor beta chains from one specimen sequenced in a study of beta chain features in type 1 diabetes. Since all of the isolated RNA was reverse transcribed, expressed TCRB transcripts were what got sequenced. Generated by immunoSEQ multiplex PCR, the TCRdb table keeps only in-frame clones and is missing some. The sample includes some 280,000 clones, approximately 15% of them seen just once. The antigens these receptors bind are not known. Findings and caveats of the study: Across all four CD4+ subsets, people with type 1 diabetes showed modestly shorter TCRB CDR3s.

Material: naive CD4+ T cells from blood. Every receptor here comes from a man aged 25-45 years with type 1 diabetes.

This clone was seen a few times. The chain employs TRBV5-4 and TRBJ1-4; 8 bases are shared with TRBD1. Germline values: CDR1 SGHNT, CDR2 YYREEE (reference sequence). The CDR3 totals 13 residues. With 4 bases clipped from V and 5 bases from J, the junction kept 1 base outside the gene matches. This chain's CDR3 is CASSRTGNEKLFF. The CDR3 coding sequence is TGTGCCAGCAGCAGGACAGGGAATGAAAAACTGTTTTTT.

The chain is built from TRBV5-4 and TRBJ2-3; 7 bases agree with TRBD2. The V gene end was trimmed by 2 bases and the J gene end by 3 bases; junction bases not matched to a gene: 6. The CDR3 totals 15 residues. Germline V CDR1 and CDR2: SGHNT, YYREEE (reference sequence). The DNA of the CDR3 is TGTGCCAGCAGCTTATACGCGGGAGCTACAGATACGCAGTATTTT. Encoded protein: CASSLYAGATDTQYF.

The J gene is TRBJ2-1, the V gene TRBV5-1, with 8 bases lining up with TRBD1. This CDR3 spans 16 amino acids. V lost 4 bases, J lost 8 bases, and 14 bases stayed unmatched. The V gene's germline CDR1 is SGHRS and CDR2 YFSETQ. Here the CDR3 reads CASSTLQGVFSHEQFF. For the CDR3, the DNA is TGCGCCAGCAGCACTTTACAGGGGGTTTTCTCCCATGAGCAGTTCTTC.

The J gene is TRBJ2-1, the V gene TRBV27, with D tentatively TRBD2 (5 bases). Per the germline V gene, CDR1 is MNHEY and CDR2 is SMNVEV (reference sequence). This CDR3 has 14 amino acids. Trimming removed 3 bases at V and 5 bases at J, with 11 bases between. CDR3 region: CASSFGRRNNEQFF. In DNA, the CDR3 is TGTGCCAGCAGTTTCGGGCGGAGGAACAATGAGCAGTTCTTC.

The sample holds a few counts of this clone. The rearrangement links TRBV29-1 to TRBJ1-1; D is unclear. Trimming shortened V by 3 bases and J by 1 base, and 9 bases separated the two germline ends. The CDR3 loop spans 13 amino acids. Germline values: CDR1 SQVTM, CDR2 ANQGSEA. CDR3 in DNA: TGCAGCGTTGATGGGCTCCAGAACACTGAAGCTTTCTTT. Translated: CSVDGLQNTEAFF.

The gene calls are TRBV7-9 and TRBJ2-7, with unresolved D. Trimming stripped 2 bases from V and 3 bases from J, with 5 bases between. This CDR3 has 12 amino acids. Germline V lookup: CDR1 SEHNR, CDR2 FQNEAQ (reference sequence). For the CDR3, the DNA is TGTGCCAGCAGCTTACCAGGCTACGAGCAGTACTTC. Protein: CASSLPGYEQYF.

V is TRBV5-4 and J is TRBJ2-7; D ambiguous. The V gene's germline CDR1 is SGHNT and CDR2 YYREEE (reference sequence). V lost 0 bases to trimming and J lost 2 bases, with 12 bases between them. The CDR3 contains 15 residues. CDR3 residues: CASSLETPPPYEQYF. The CDR3 nucleotides read TGTGCCAGCAGCTTGGAGACACCTCCACCCTACGAGCAGTACTTC.

This chain joins TRBV7-9 and TRBJ1-1, with unresolved D. The V and J ends lost 3 bases and 1 base respectively, with 6 bases between them. Germline V lookup: CDR1 SEHNR, CDR2 FQNEAQ (reference sequence). This CDR3 contains 13 residues. The CDR3 here is CASSFKWNTEAFF. In DNA, the CDR3 is TGTGCCAGCAGCTTCAAATGGAACACTGAAGCTTTCTTT.

This clone was seen a handful of times. The rearrangement links TRBV7-2 to TRBJ2-3; D is ambiguous. CDR1 is SGHTA and CDR2 is FQGNSA in the germline V gene. V was clipped by 5 bases and J by 1 base, with 25 bases between them. The CDR3 is 19 amino acids. CDR3 nucleotide sequence: TGTGCCAGCAGCCGGCCTGTTTTGTCTTGGGCTTCGGGCACAGATACGCAGTATTTT. It specifies CASSRPVLSWASGTDTQYF.

This clone was detected only a few times. V usage is TRBV6-5 and J usage is TRBJ1-3; D is unresolved. Germline V lookup: CDR1 MNHEY, CDR2 SVGAGI. The V end lost 3 bases, the J end lost 3 bases, and 9 bases lay between the germline ends. This CDR3 spans 14 amino acids. In nucleotides, the CDR3 is TGTGCCAGCAGTTATCGGGATAATGGAAACACCATATATTTT. Amino acids: CASSYRDNGNTIYF.

The chain couples TRBV18 to TRBJ2-1; D remains ambiguous. The CDR3 is 16 residues long. V lost 6 bases and J lost 4, with 19 bases in between. Germline V gives CDR1 KGHSH, CDR2 LQKENI. CDR3 sequence: CASSRLLGSNYNEQFF. DNA of the CDR3: TGTGCCAGCTCCCGACTCCTTGGGTCAAATTACAATGAGCAGTTCTTC.

This chain links TRBV18 with TRBJ1-2; 7 bases map to TRBD1. The CDR3 extends over 13 amino acids. V dropped 6 bases and J dropped 6; count of bases not matched to a gene: 7. Per the germline V gene, CDR1 is KGHSH and CDR2 is LQKENI. Here the CDR3 reads CASSQTRGDGYTF. The CDR3 nucleotides are TGTGCCAGCTCTCAAACCAGGGGGGATGGCTACACCTTC. The full variable domain, completed using reference TRBV18 and TRBJ1-2, is NAGVMQNPRHLVRRRGQEARLRCSPMKGHSHVYWYRQLPEEGLKFMVYLQKENIIDESGMPKERFSAEFPKEGPSILRIQQVVRGDSAAYFCASSQTRGDGYTFGSGTRLTVV.

This clone was counted between two and nine times. The rearrangement joins TRBV20-1 to TRBJ2-7; D unresolved. Deletions cut 8 bases from V and 3 bases from J, with 11 bases between. Germline V lookup: CDR1 DFQATT, CDR2 SNEGSKA (reference sequence). The CDR3 has 11 amino acids. The CDR3 reads CSLTGVYEQYF. CDR3 nucleotides: TGCAGTCTCACCGGAGTCTACGAGCAGTACTTC.

The gene calls are TRBV4-3 and TRBJ2-7; D is ambiguous. Germline CDR1 and CDR2: LGHNA and YSLEER. The CDR3 has 13 amino acids. Trimming took off 2 bases at V and 2 bases at J, with 7 bases between the two ends. CDR3: CASSQHTAYEQYF. In DNA form, the CDR3 reads TGCGCCAGCAGCCAACACACAGCCTACGAGCAGTACTTC.

The CDR3 DNA follows: TGTGCCAGCAGCCTACGGACAGCTCAAGAGACCCAGTACTTC. Translation: CASSLRTAQETQYF. The V and J genes are TRBV7-2 and TRBJ2-5; a possible D gene is TRBD1 (6 bases). V was cut by 5 bases and J by 2 bases, with 12 bases left in between. CDR1 and CDR2 (germline): SGHTA, FQGNSA. The CDR3 has 14 amino acids.

The V and J genes are TRBV6-1 and TRBJ2-7, with D perhaps TRBD1 (5 bases). V dropped 2 bases and J dropped 6 bases, with 20 bases sitting between them. Per the germline V gene, CDR1 is MNHNS and CDR2 is SASEGT. This CDR3 is built from 16 residues. The CDR3 sequence is CASSESIGQVLGEQYF. The CDR3 DNA follows: TGTGCCAGCAGTGAAAGTATCGGACAAGTTCTCGGCGAGCAGTACTTC.

This clone was seen only a few times. The V and J genes are TRBV19 and TRBJ2-4; TRBD1 aligns across 8 bases. V lost 3 bases and J lost 2; bases outside the gene matches: 6. Germline CDR1 is LNHDA and CDR2 is SQIVND (reference sequence). The CDR3 length is 16 residues. The CDR3 protein is CASSIWTGQTKNIQYF. The CDR3 DNA reads TGTGCCAGTAGTATTTGGACAGGGCAAACCAAAAACATTCAGTACTTC.

This clone was recorded a few times. This chain connects TRBV5-1 to TRBJ1-1; D gene ambiguous. The CDR3 is made up of 15 amino acids. V was shortened by 0 bases and J by 2 bases, with 11 bases between the two germline ends. Germline V CDR1 and CDR2: SGHRS, YFSETQ. In nucleotides, the CDR3 is TGCGCCAGCAGCTTGGGTACCGGGGTCAACACTGAAGCTTTCTTT. It yields the protein CASSLGTGVNTEAFF.

This clone was detected a few times. The rearrangement joins TRBV18 to TRBJ2-7; perhaps TRBD1 as D (5 bases). Trimming pared 1 base from V and 2 bases from J, leaving 12 bases between. The germline CDR1 and CDR2 sequences are KGHSH and LQKENI. The CDR3 extends over 15 amino acids. CDR3 nucleotides: TGTGCCAGCTCACCACGTCTCGCAGGGCCCTACGAGCAGTACTTC. Translation gives CASSPRLAGPYEQYF.

This clone has just a few counts. The chain joins TRBV5-1 to TRBJ1-1, with 9 bases matching TRBD1. Germline assignment: CDR1 SGHRS and CDR2 YFSETQ. With V trimmed by 4 bases and J by 1 base, 2 bases remained unmatched. This CDR3 is 14 amino acids long. The CDR3 reads CASSADRGNTEAFF. CDR3 in DNA: TGCGCCAGCAGCGCGGACAGGGGGAACACTGAAGCTTTCTTT.

This clone was seen a few times. The chain carries TRBV2 and TRBJ2-5, with a weak D call TRBD2 (5 bases). Looked up from germline, CDR1 is SNHLY and CDR2 is FYNNEI. CDR3 length: 15 amino acids. V was cut by 7 bases and J by 5 bases, with 20 bases left in between. Written as DNA, the CDR3 is TGTGCCAGCACCTTGGCGGAGGTTAATTTGGAGACCCAGTACTTC. Its translation is CASTLAEVNLETQYF. Full variable domain (rest looked up from reference TRBV2 and TRBJ2-5): EPEVTQTPSHQVTQMGQEVILRCVPISNHLYFYWYRQILGQKVEFLVSFYNNEISEKSEIFDDQFSVERPDGSNFTLKIRSTKLEDSAMYFCASTLAEVNLETQYFGPGTRLLVL.

The V call is TRBV10-3, the J call TRBJ2-7; TRBD1 agrees at 9 bases. CDR1 is ENHRY, CDR2 SYGVKD, per germline. After removal of 11 bases from V and 6 bases from J, the junction contained 11 bases not matched to a gene. CDR3 length: 13 amino acids. CDR3 sequence reads: CAHRDRVDAEQYF. Written as DNA, the CDR3 is TGTGCCCACCGGGACAGGGTAGATGCCGAGCAGTACTTC.

This clone occurred a few times. The chain employs TRBV5-4 and TRBJ2-5; 11 bases line up with TRBD2. The CDR3 loop spans 15 amino acids. The ends lost 4 bases at V and 6 bases at J; junction bases unmatched: 8. Germline values: CDR1 SGHNT, CDR2 YYREEE (reference sequence). CDR3 in DNA: TGTGCCAGCAGCGAGACTAGCGGGATTTCAAAGACCCAGTACTTC. Its protein product is CASSETSGISKTQYF.

The V and J genes are TRBV19 and TRBJ2-7; TRBD2 matches at 8 bases. V trimming: 5 bases; J trimming: 3 bases; junction bases outside the gene matches: 3. Germline lookup yields CDR1 LNHDA and CDR2 SQIVND (reference sequence). The CDR3 contains 13 residues. The CDR3 here is CASSVLAGYEQYF. The CDR3, as DNA: TGTGCCAGTAGTGTGCTAGCGGGCTACGAGCAGTACTTC.

This clone was counted a few times. This chain connects TRBV5-4 to TRBJ2-3; no reliable D call. Germline CDR1 is SGHNT and CDR2 is YYREEE (reference sequence). Trimming removed 0 bases at V and 0 bases at J, with 8 bases between. The CDR3 is 15 amino acids. CDR3 loop: CASSLAGWSTDTQYF. The DNA of the CDR3 is TGTGCCAGCAGCTTGGCGGGTTGGAGCACAGATACGCAGTATTTT.

The chain joins TRBV18 to TRBJ1-5, with TRBD1 matching 8 bases. V lost 4 bases, J lost 6 bases, and 11 bases stayed unmatched. Germline values: CDR1 KGHSH, CDR2 LQKENI. This CDR3 has 16 amino acids. The CDR3 bases are TGTGCCAGCTCACTCGGACAGGGAAGCCAAGGTCAGCCCCAGCATTTT. Its protein is CASSLGQGSQGQPQHF.

This clone was picked up a small number of times. This chain connects TRBV2 to TRBJ1-5, with D hard to call. Germline V CDR1 and CDR2: SNHLY, FYNNEI. V lost 3 bases and J lost 6, with 9 bases in between. This CDR3 has 13 amino acids. Here the CDR3 DNA reads TGTGCCAGCAGTGAGCGGATGAGTCAGCCCCAGCATTTT. It codes for CASSERMSQPQHF.

This chain joins TRBV15 and TRBJ1-5; D not resolved. This CDR3 spans 13 amino acids. Germline V gene data show CDR1 as LNHNV and CDR2 as YYDKDF (reference sequence). Trimming removed 0 bases from V and 7 bases from J, with 7 bases in between. CDR3 residues: CATSRDVRQPQHF. CDR3 nucleotide sequence: TGTGCCACCAGCAGAGATGTGAGACAGCCCCAGCATTTT.

V gene TRBV5-1 combines with J gene TRBJ2-2, with TRBD2 matching 14 bases. CDR1 is SGHRS and CDR2 is YFSETQ in the germline V gene. V gave up 4 bases and J gave up 6 bases; unmatched junction bases: 5. There are 16 residues in the CDR3. The CDR3 coding sequence is TGCGCCAGCAGCAAGACTAGCGGGAGGGCTGCCGGGGAGCTGTTTTTT. It codes for CASSKTSGRAAGELFF.

This rearrangement joins TRBV19 to TRBJ2-7, with D uncertain. There are 13 residues in the CDR3. Germline V gives CDR1 LNHDA, CDR2 SQIVND (reference sequence). V was trimmed by 10 bases and J by 7 bases, leaving 20 bases between them. The CDR3: CATAERSSWEQYF. The CDR3 DNA reads TGTGCCACCGCGGAAAGGAGTTCCTGGGAGCAGTACTTC.

This clone showed up just a few times. The gene calls are TRBV10-3 and TRBJ1-4; no definite D call. The V gene lost 0 bases and the J gene lost 11 bases, with 13 bases spanning the gap. The CDR3 covers 14 residues. Germline V gives CDR1 ENHRY, CDR2 SYGVKD. The CDR3 region is CAISESALGMKLFF. For the CDR3, the DNA is TGTGCCATCAGTGAGTCGGCCTTGGGCATGAAACTGTTTTTT.

V gene TRBV28 combines with J gene TRBJ2-7; D possibly corresponds to TRBD1 (7 bases). Trimming took 3 bases from V and 3 from J, leaving 15 bases between them. Germline V gives CDR1 MDHEN, CDR2 SYDVKM. The CDR3 spans 15 residues. CDR3 bases: TGTGCCAGCAGTTTTTCCAGGGGGGATTTCTACGAGCAGTACTTC. Its protein is CASSFSRGDFYEQYF. The full variable domain, completed using reference TRBV28 and TRBJ2-7, is DVKVTQSSRYLVKRTGEKVFLECVQDMDHENMFWYRQDPGLGLRLIYFSYDVKMKEKGDIPEGYSVSREKKERFSLILESASTNQTSMYLCASSFSRGDFYEQYFGPGTRLTVT.